The sequence of this T cell receptor (beta chain) was determined in a study of T cell repertoires in cytomegalovirus infection. Overall study results and limits: HLA-C-restricted TCR beta clonotypes specific for CMV led the ex vivo response.

Trimming left V 5 bases short and J 0 bases short, with 13 bases between. CDR3 length: 15 residues. Germline lookup yields CDR1 SGHVS and CDR2 FQNEAQ. This clonotype was detected only a few times. The antigen is unknown. One entry per CDR3 protein, called by TCRdb with MiXCR from the reads. This table holds roughly 920,000 distinct CDR3 sequences, 30% to 40% found once. Sample: cultured CD8+ T cells from PBMCs, taken from culture after CMV antigen stimulation. The TCR originated in a human donor in good health (CMV status not recorded). Some clones in this sample may be carry-over from other donors' samples. V usage is TRBV7-8 and J usage is TRBJ1-1; D is possibly TRBD1 (5 bases). CDR3 in amino acids: CASSPGGDLNTEAFF. For the CDR3, the DNA is TGTGCCAGCAGCCCGGGAGGGGACCTGAACACTGAAGCTTTCTTT.